The 13 T cell receptor beta chains presented below share a single source sample, sequenced in a study of T cell changes during pregnancy in multiple sclerosis (dated by TCRdb to about 2019). The library was built by means of the immunoSEQ multiplex PCR assay. The source is immuneACCESS, and TCRdb retained only in-frame sequences with V and J called. Part of the clones is not carried over; for the studies checked, unresolved V genes explain less than half of this, and the remainder is unexplained. The sample records around 81,000 clones, over 85% of which are singletons. The ten most abundant clones make up 3.5% to 4.5% of the sample. Sequenced here: peripheral blood, sampled after pregnancy. The receptors originated from a female donor in good health, enrolled as a control in a pregnancy study.

V usage is TRBV28 and J usage is TRBJ1-1, with D perhaps matching TRBD1 (6 bases). The CDR3 contains 12 residues. V gave up 5 bases and J gave up 11 bases, with 15 bases separating them. Germline V gene data show CDR1 as MDHEN and CDR2 as SYDVKM. This CDR3 reads CASSGRYREAFF. As DNA, the CDR3 is TGTGCCAGCAGTGGGAGATACAGGGAGGCTTTCTTT.

V gene TRBV5-6 combines with J gene TRBJ2-1, with D possibly matching TRBD2 (6 bases). The germline gives CDR1 SGHDT, CDR2 YYEEEE. The CDR3 extends over 15 amino acids. Trimming left V 4 bases short and J 8 bases short, with 19 bases between. CDR3 DNA sequence: TGTGCCAGCAGCCACACTAGCTCTTCGGTAGATGAGCAGTTCTTC. Encoded protein: CASSHTSSSVDEQFF.

The chain carries TRBV7-2 and TRBJ2-3; 12 nucleotides line up with TRBD2. V gave up 4 bases and J gave up 6 bases; unmatched junction bases: 5. Germline V gene sequence: CDR1 SGHTA, CDR2 FQGNSA. This CDR3 has 15 residues. CDR3 region: CASSSTSGSVDTQYF. The CDR3 DNA reads TGTGCCAGCAGCTCGACTAGCGGGAGTGTTGATACGCAGTATTTT.

This rearrangement joins TRBV6-7 to TRBJ2-7; 9 bases are shared with TRBD2. TRBV6-7 is classed as an ORF, of uncertain function. This CDR3 is 15 amino acids long. The J segment lost 2 bases and the V segment lost 0 bases, leaving 2 bases of the junction unmatched. The CDR3 DNA sequence: TGTGCCAGCAGTTACTCGGAGCGGGAGGCCTACGAGCAGTACTTC. Translation: CASSYSEREAYEQYF.

This sequence joins TRBV18 and TRBJ1-6; 10 positions agree with TRBD1. The V gene end was trimmed by 6 bases and the J gene end by 9 bases; junction bases not matched to a gene: 8. Looked up from germline, CDR1 is KGHSH and CDR2 is LQKENI. The CDR3 loop spans 15 amino acids. CDR3 loop: CASSRQGASRSPLHF. DNA of the CDR3: TGTGCCAGCTCCCGACAGGGGGCGAGCCGTTCACCCCTCCACTTT. Full variable domain (rest looked up from reference TRBV18 and TRBJ1-6): NAGVMQNPRHLVRRRGQEARLRCSPMKGHSHVYWYRQLPEEGLKFMVYLQKENIIDESGMPKERFSAEFPKEGPSILRIQQVVRGDSAAYFCASSRQGASRSPLHFGNGTRLTVT.

A remark on this clone: The same CDR3 is also encoded by other DNA sequences in this sample. V usage is TRBV28 and J usage is TRBJ1-2; 10 bases map to TRBD1. From germline, CDR1 is MDHEN and CDR2 SYDVKM. CDR3 length equals 13 residues. The ends lost 4 bases at V and 8 bases at J; junction bases unmatched: 4. The CDR3 region is CASSSGQGGGYTF. CDR3 DNA sequence: TGTGCCAGCAGTTCCGGACAGGGGGGCGGCTACACCTTC.

The chain has TRBV2 and TRBJ1-5; 10 bases align to TRBD1. This CDR3 contains 14 residues. CDR1 and CDR2 from the germline V gene are SNHLY and FYNNEI. V lost 6 bases to trimming and J lost 5 bases; unmatched junction nucleotides: 4. CDR3 DNA sequence: TGTGCCAGCAGCGGAGGACAGGGGGATCAGCCCCAGCATTTT. Encoded protein: CASSGGQGDQPQHF.

J is TRBJ1-1 and V is TRBV5-1; 8 bases agree with TRBD1. There are 16 residues in the CDR3. After removal of 3 bases from V and 1 base from J, the junction contained 8 bases not matched to a gene. In germline, CDR1 is SGHRS, CDR2 YFSETQ. CDR3 DNA: TGCGCCAGCAGCTCCGGACAGGGTGGGTGGAACACTGAAGCTTTCTTT. It encodes CASSSGQGGWNTEAFF.

The rearrangement links TRBV28 to TRBJ1-2, with D uncertain. In germline, CDR1 is MDHEN, CDR2 SYDVKM. The V gene lost 6 bases and the J gene lost 6 bases, with 23 bases spanning the gap. The CDR3 runs 16 residues. The CDR3 sequence is CASSPVLRLPRDGYTF. Written as DNA, the CDR3 is TGTGCCAGCAGCCCCGTCTTGCGATTGCCGAGAGATGGCTACACCTTC.

This sequence joins TRBV2 and TRBJ2-7; 8 positions match TRBD1. With 3 bases clipped from V and 3 bases from J, the junction kept 4 bases outside the gene matches. Germline V lookup: CDR1 SNHLY, CDR2 FYNNEI. This CDR3 is 14 amino acids long. The CDR3 reads CASSEGQAFYEQYF. The DNA of the CDR3 is TGTGCCAGCAGTGAGGGACAGGCGTTCTACGAGCAGTACTTC.

The V call is TRBV5-8, the J call TRBJ1-2; TRBD1 matches 9 bases. The CDR3 has 14 residues. The V gene end was trimmed by 1 base and the J gene end by 9 bases; junction bases not matched to a gene: 7. Looked up from germline, CDR1 is SGHTS and CDR2 is YDEGEE. CDR3 bases: TGTGCCAGCAGCTTGTTTGGACAGGGGAGACGCTACACCTTC. Amino acid sequence: CASSLFGQGRRYTF. Combining the CDR3 with reference TRBV5-8 and TRBJ1-2 gives the whole variable domain EAGVTQSPTHLIKTRGQQATLRCSPISGHTSVYWYQQALGLGLQFLLWYDEGEERNRGNFPPRFSGRQFPNYSSELNVNALELEDSALYLCASSLFGQGRRYTFGSGTRLTVV.

The rearrangement links TRBV6-5 to TRBJ2-1; perhaps TRBD2 as D (6 bases). Germline CDR1 reads MNHEY; CDR2 reads SVGAGI. The CDR3 length is 16 residues. Trimming removed 2 bases at V and 6 bases at J, with 17 bases between. DNA of the CDR3: TGTGCCAGCAGTTACCCGCGTCGGGGAGGAGTCAATGAGCAGTTCTTC. Translated, it gives CASSYPRRGGVNEQFF.

This rearrangement joins TRBV10-3 to TRBJ2-7, with 10 bases identical to TRBD1. The CDR3 totals 14 residues. Germline CDR1 is ENHRY and CDR2 is SYGVKD. The ends lost 4 bases at V and 5 bases at J; junction bases unmatched: 5. For the CDR3, the DNA is TGTGCCATCAGTGTAGGGACAGGGGATCACGAGCAGTACTTC. Its translation is CAISVGTGDHEQYF.